This T cell receptor beta chain was recovered during a study of T cell responses to AZD1222 COVID-19 vaccine. With regard to this clone: What it binds is not known.

General study findings and limits: Every sample of the repertoires postdated the peak T cell response.

This table comes from immunoSEQ multiplex PCR, and its TCRdb copy is limited to in-frame clones, with some not included. The repertoire has 100,000 to 150,000 clones, about nine tenths of them found once; the top ten carry about 17%. This receptor was obtained from an adult in good health. The sequences come from peripheral blood, collected on day 0 of MenACWY control vaccination.

The CDR3 nucleotides read TGTGCCAGCAGCGCTTTACAGGGGGCCTACAACGAGCAGTACTTC. This encodes CASSALQGAYNEQYF. This chain joins TRBV27 and TRBJ2-7; 9 nucleotides match TRBD1. Germline CDR1 is MNHEY and CDR2 is SMNVEV (reference sequence). The CDR3 covers 15 residues. V lost 6 bases to trimming and J lost 5 bases; unmatched junction nucleotides: 11.